Listed below are T cell receptor beta chains from one sample, sequenced in a study of blood T cell repertoires in COVID-19. This table comes from immunoSEQ multiplex PCR, and its TCRdb copy is limited to in-frame clones, with some not included. The data hold some 200,000 clones, with about nine tenths observed a single time. Material: peripheral blood. Receptor source: a man aged 65-85 years with acute or convalescent COVID-19. CDR3s include the opening cysteine and the closing phenylalanine or tryptophan. D genes are given only for firm matches. A clone size is listed for some rows: how often the clone was seen (once, few, many), or a class if it is expanded.

v_call: TRBV27; clone_size: .; j_call: TRBJ1-6; d_call: .; cdr3_nt: TGTGCCAGCAGTTCACCGACTGGCCCGTATAATTCACCCCTCCACTTT; cdr3_aa: CASSSPTGPYNSPLHF
v_call: TRBV28; clone_size: few; j_call: TRBJ2-5; d_call: .; cdr3_nt: TGTGCCAGCAGTTTATCCCAGGGAGGGACCCAGTACTTC; cdr3_aa: CASSLSQGGTQYF
v_call: TRBV18; clone_size: .; j_call: TRBJ1-2; d_call: .; cdr3_nt: TGTGCCAGCTCAGCCGGACAGACATCTATAGGCTACACCTTC; cdr3_aa: CASSAGQTSIGYTF
v_call: TRBV6-2/TRBV6-3; clone_size: .; j_call: TRBJ2-3; d_call: .; cdr3_nt: TGTGCCAGCAGCCCCGGAGGAGATACGCAGTATTTT; cdr3_aa: CASSPGGDTQYF
v_call: TRBV7-3; clone_size: .; j_call: TRBJ2-5; d_call: TRBD1; cdr3_nt: TGTGCCAGCAGCTTAAGGGACAGGTCAGGGACCCAGTACTTC; cdr3_aa: CASSLRDRSGTQYF
v_call: TRBV6-4; clone_size: once; j_call: TRBJ2-7; d_call: .; cdr3_nt: TGTGCCAGCAGTGTAACTACAAACAGGGCTGGCGAGCAGTACTTC; cdr3_aa: CASSVTTNRAGEQYF
v_call: TRBV7-9; clone_size: .; j_call: TRBJ1-4; d_call: TRBD1; cdr3_nt: TGTGCCAGCAGCTTAGTGGGGACAGGGGATGAAAAACTGTTTTTT; cdr3_aa: CASSLVGTGDEKLFF
v_call: TRBV20-1; clone_size: .; j_call: TRBJ2-5; d_call: TRBD2; cdr3_nt: TGCAGTGCTATTGAGCGGGGGGGCAAGACCCAGTACTTC; cdr3_aa: CSAIERGGKTQYF
v_call: TRBV6-2/TRBV6-3; clone_size: .; j_call: TRBJ2-1; d_call: TRBD2; cdr3_nt: TGTGCCAGCAGCCCTAACCTAGCGGCCTCCTACAATGAGCAGTTCTTC; cdr3_aa: CASSPNLAASYNEQFF
v_call: TRBV15; clone_size: .; j_call: TRBJ1-6; d_call: .; cdr3_nt: TGTGCCACCAGCAGAGGGGGACTGGGGGAAGCCTATAATTCACCCCTCCACTTT; cdr3_aa: CATSRGGLGEAYNSPLHF
v_call: TRBV3-1/TRBV3-2; clone_size: .; j_call: TRBJ1-1; d_call: TRBD1; cdr3_nt: TGTGCCAGCAGCCATGCAGGGGGCCAGGGCGAAGCTTTCTTT; cdr3_aa: CASSHAGGQGEAFF
v_call: TRBV7-9; clone_size: .; j_call: TRBJ1-2; d_call: .; cdr3_nt: TGTGCCAGCAGATTAGGGGACTTAGGCTACACCTTC; cdr3_aa: CASRLGDLGYTF
v_call: TRBV6-5; clone_size: .; j_call: TRBJ1-1; d_call: TRBD1; cdr3_nt: TGTGCCAGCAGTCCAACAGGGGGCACTGAAGCTTTCTTT; cdr3_aa: CASSPTGGTEAFF
v_call: TRBV19; clone_size: .; j_call: TRBJ1-5; d_call: .; cdr3_nt: TGTGCCAGTAGTTTGTTACAGGGTAATCAGCCCCAGCATTTT; cdr3_aa: CASSLLQGNQPQHF
v_call: TRBV30; clone_size: .; j_call: TRBJ1-5; d_call: .; cdr3_nt: TGTGCCTGGAGTCTAAGGCAGGGCCATCAGCCCCAGCATTTT; cdr3_aa: CAWSLRQGHQPQHF
v_call: TRBV29-1; clone_size: few; j_call: TRBJ2-1; d_call: .; cdr3_nt: TGCAGCGTCCGACAGGCTCATGAGCAGTTCTTC; cdr3_aa: CSVRQAHEQFF
v_call: TRBV9; clone_size: once; j_call: TRBJ1-2; d_call: TRBD1; cdr3_nt: TGTGCCAGCAGCGTAGACCCAGGGACAGGACCCTTCTATGGCTACACCTTC; cdr3_aa: CASSVDPGTGPFYGYTF
v_call: TRBV2; clone_size: .; j_call: TRBJ1-3; d_call: .; cdr3_nt: TGTGCCAGCACCAGACAGATCTCTGGAAACACCATATATTTT; cdr3_aa: CASTRQISGNTIYF
v_call: TRBV4-2; clone_size: .; j_call: TRBJ2-3; d_call: .; cdr3_nt: TGTGCCAGCAGCCAAAAACCGGGGGGCCGAGATACGCAGTATTTT; cdr3_aa: CASSQKPGGRDTQYF
v_call: TRBV5-1; clone_size: .; j_call: TRBJ2-3; d_call: .; cdr3_nt: TGCGCCAGCCAGGAAGATACGCAGTATTTT; cdr3_aa: CASQEDTQYF
v_call: TRBV12-3/TRBV12-4; clone_size: .; j_call: TRBJ1-1; d_call: .; cdr3_nt: TGTGCCAGCAGTTTAGCCGGGTATACTGAAGCTTTCTTT; cdr3_aa: CASSLAGYTEAFF
v_call: TRBV28; clone_size: .; j_call: TRBJ2-3; d_call: TRBD1; cdr3_nt: TGTGCCAGCAGTAGCGGGACAGGGGTAGATACGCAGTATTTT; cdr3_aa: CASSSGTGVDTQYF
v_call: TRBV27; clone_size: .; j_call: TRBJ2-1; d_call: TRBD2; cdr3_nt: TGTGTCAGCAGTTTTCTAGCGGACCACAATGAGCAGTTCTTC; cdr3_aa: CVSSFLADHNEQFF
v_call: TRBV7-8; clone_size: few; j_call: TRBJ1-1; d_call: .; cdr3_nt: TGTGCCAGCAGCCAACATGGCGGGGGAGCTTTCTTT; cdr3_aa: CASSQHGGGAFF
v_call: TRBV28; clone_size: .; j_call: TRBJ2-4; d_call: TRBD1; cdr3_nt: TGTGCCAGCAGTTTATGGGCAGGGGGTGATGACATTCAGTACTTC; cdr3_aa: CASSLWAGGDDIQYF
v_call: TRBV5-1; clone_size: .; j_call: TRBJ2-5; d_call: TRBD1; cdr3_nt: TGCGCCAGCAGCCTTACAGGGGGCGAAGAGACCCAGTACTTC; cdr3_aa: CASSLTGGEETQYF
v_call: TRBV7-6; clone_size: .; j_call: TRBJ2-3; d_call: .; cdr3_nt: TGTGCCAGCAGCTCCCGCTTTGTGGGGGGTAGCACAGATACGCAGTATTTT; cdr3_aa: CASSSRFVGGSTDTQYF
v_call: TRBV15; clone_size: once; j_call: TRBJ1-2; d_call: .; cdr3_nt: TGTGCCACCAGCAGGATCAAGGACAGTGGCTACACCTTC; cdr3_aa: CATSRIKDSGYTF
v_call: TRBV7-6; clone_size: .; j_call: TRBJ1-1; d_call: .; cdr3_nt: TGTGCCAGCAGCTTATTTCCACAGGGCCGGACTCTGAACACTGAAGCTTTCTTT; cdr3_aa: CASSLFPQGRTLNTEAFF